The source of this T cell receptor beta chain is a study of blood T cell repertoires in COVID-19. Study background: PBMCs, B-cell-depleted T cells, or T cells were the source of the cDNA or gDNA that made up the material.

TCRdb's copy holds only in-frame clones and misses some; the assay was immunoSEQ multiplex PCR. The data contain roughly 110,000 clones, about 90% of them seen just once; the ten biggest clones take up 4% to 6%. The germline V and J ends were trimmed by 1 base and 0 bases, with 12 bases remaining between them. The germline V gene has CDR1 SEHNR and CDR2 FQNEAQ (reference sequence). The CDR3 runs to 16 residues. The chain carries TRBV7-9 and TRBJ1-2; D unresolved. This TCR came from a man in his forties with active or convalescent COVID-19. What was sequenced was peripheral blood. The CDR3 sequence is CASSLGGLYANYGYTF. The CDR3 DNA reads as TGTGCCAGCAGCTTAGGAGGACTATACGCTAACTATGGCTACACCTTC.